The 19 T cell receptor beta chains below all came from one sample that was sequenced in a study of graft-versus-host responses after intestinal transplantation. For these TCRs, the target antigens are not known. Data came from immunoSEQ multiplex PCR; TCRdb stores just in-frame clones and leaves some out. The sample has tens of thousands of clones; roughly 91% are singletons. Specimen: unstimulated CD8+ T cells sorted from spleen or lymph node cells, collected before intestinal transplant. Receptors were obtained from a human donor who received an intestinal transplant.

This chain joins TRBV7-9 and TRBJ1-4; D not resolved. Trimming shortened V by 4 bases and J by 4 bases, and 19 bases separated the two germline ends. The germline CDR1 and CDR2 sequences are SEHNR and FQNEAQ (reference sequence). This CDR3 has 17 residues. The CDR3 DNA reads TGTGCCAGCAGCTCCCCCCAGGCTGGGTTTGGTAATGAAAAACTGTTTTTT. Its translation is CASSSPQAGFGNEKLFF.

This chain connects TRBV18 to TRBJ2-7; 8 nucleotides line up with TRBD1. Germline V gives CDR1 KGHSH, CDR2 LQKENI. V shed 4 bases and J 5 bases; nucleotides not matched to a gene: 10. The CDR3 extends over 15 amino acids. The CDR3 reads CASSRRATGDDEQYF. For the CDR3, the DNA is TGTGCCAGCTCACGCCGTGCGACAGGGGACGACGAGCAGTACTTC.

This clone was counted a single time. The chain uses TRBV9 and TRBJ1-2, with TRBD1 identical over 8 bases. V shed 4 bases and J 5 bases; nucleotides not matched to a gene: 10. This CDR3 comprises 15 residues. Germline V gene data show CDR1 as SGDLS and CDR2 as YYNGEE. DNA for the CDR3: TGTGCCAGCAGCCCGCACCCGGGACAGGAGTATGGCTACACCTTC. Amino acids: CASSPHPGQEYGYTF.

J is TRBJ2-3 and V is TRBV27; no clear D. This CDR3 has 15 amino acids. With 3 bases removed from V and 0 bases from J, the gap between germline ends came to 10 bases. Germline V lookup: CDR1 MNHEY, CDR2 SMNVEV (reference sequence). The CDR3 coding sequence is TGTGCCAGCAGTTTTGGCGGAACTAGCACAGATACGCAGTATTTT. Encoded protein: CASSFGGTSTDTQYF.

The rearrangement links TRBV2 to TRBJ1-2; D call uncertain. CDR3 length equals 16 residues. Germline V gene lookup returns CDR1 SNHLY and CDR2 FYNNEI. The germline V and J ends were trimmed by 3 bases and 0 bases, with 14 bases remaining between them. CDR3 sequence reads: CASSDREAATNYGYTF. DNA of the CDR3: TGTGCCAGCAGTGATAGGGAGGCAGCTACTAACTATGGCTACACCTTC. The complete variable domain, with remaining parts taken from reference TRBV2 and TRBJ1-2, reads EPEVTQTPSHQVTQMGQEVILRCVPISNHLYFYWYRQILGQKVEFLVSFYNNEISEKSEIFDDQFSVERPDGSNFTLKIRSTKLEDSAMYFCASSDREAATNYGYTFGSGTRLTVV.

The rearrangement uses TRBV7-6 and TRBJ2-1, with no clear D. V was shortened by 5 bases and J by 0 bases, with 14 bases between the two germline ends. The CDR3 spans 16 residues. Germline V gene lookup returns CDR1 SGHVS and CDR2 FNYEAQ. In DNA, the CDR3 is TGTGCCAGCAGCCCCCAACCAGGTAGCTCCTACAATGAGCAGTTCTTC. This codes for CASSPQPGSSYNEQFF.

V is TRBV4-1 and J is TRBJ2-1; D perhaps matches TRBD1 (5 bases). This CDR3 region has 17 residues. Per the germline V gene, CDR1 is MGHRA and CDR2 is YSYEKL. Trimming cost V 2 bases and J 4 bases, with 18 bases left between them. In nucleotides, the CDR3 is TGCGCCAGCAGCCAAAGTTTGGCCGGACAAACATACAATGAGCAGTTCTTC. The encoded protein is CASSQSLAGQTYNEQFF.

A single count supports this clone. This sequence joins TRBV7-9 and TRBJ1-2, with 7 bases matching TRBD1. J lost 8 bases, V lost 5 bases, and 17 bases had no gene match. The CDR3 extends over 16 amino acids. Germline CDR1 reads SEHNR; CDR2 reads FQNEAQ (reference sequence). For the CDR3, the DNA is TGTGCCAGCAGCCAAGGACAGGATAGGTCACTCGGAGGCTACACCTTC. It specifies CASSQGQDRSLGGYTF.

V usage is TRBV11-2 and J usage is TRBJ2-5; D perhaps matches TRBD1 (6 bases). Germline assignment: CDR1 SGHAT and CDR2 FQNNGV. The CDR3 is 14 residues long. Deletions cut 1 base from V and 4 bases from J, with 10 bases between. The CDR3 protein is CASSLGGLGETQYF. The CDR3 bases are TGTGCCAGCAGCTTAGGGGGGCTGGGAGAGACCCAGTACTTC.

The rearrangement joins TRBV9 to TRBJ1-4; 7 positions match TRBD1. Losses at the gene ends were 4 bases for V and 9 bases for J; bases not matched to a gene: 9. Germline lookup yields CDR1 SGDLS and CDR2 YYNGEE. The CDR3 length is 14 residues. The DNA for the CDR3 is TGTGCCAGCAGCCCCGGGGACAGTGGGAAAAAACTGTTTTTT. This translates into CASSPGDSGKKLFF.

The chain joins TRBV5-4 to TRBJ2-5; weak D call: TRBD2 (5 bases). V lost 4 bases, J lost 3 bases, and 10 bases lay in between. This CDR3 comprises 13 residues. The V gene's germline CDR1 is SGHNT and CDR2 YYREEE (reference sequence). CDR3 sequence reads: CASSLGLEETQYF. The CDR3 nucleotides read TGTGCCAGCAGCCTCGGACTTGAAGAGACCCAGTACTTC.

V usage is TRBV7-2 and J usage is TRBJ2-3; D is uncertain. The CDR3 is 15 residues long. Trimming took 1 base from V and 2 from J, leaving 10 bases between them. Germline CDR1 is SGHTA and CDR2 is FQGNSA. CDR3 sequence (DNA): TGTGCCAGCAGCTTAGGGAGATCTAACACAGATACGCAGTATTTT. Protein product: CASSLGRSNTDTQYF.

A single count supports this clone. CDR3 residues: CASSSDWVRNEQYF. The CDR3 DNA sequence: TGTGCCAGCAGCTCGGACTGGGTGAGGAACGAGCAGTACTTC. The genes are TRBV5-6 and TRBJ2-7; D possibly corresponds to TRBD2 (5 bases). Deletions cut 3 bases from V and 5 bases from J, with 15 bases between. In germline, CDR1 is SGHDT, CDR2 YYEEEE. The CDR3 has 14 residues.

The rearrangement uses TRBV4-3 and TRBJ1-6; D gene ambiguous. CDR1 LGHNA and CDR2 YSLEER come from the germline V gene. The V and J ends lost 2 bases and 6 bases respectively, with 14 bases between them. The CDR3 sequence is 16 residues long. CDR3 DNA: TGCGCCAGCAGCCAATCCCTCCCGGGTAGTAATTCACCCCTCCACTTT. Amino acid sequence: CASSQSLPGSNSPLHF.

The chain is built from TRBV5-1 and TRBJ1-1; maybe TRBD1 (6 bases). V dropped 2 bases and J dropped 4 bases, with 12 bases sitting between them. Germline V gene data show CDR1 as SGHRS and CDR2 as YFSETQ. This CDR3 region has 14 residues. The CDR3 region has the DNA TGCGCCAGCAGCTTCCCCGGACAGCTCACTGAAGCTTTCTTT. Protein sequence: CASSFPGQLTEAFF.

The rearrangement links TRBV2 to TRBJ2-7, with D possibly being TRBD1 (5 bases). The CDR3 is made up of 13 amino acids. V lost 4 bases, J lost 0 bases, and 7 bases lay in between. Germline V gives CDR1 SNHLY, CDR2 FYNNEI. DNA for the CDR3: TGTGCCAGCAGTGGAGACAGCTCCTACGAGCAGTACTTC. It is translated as CASSGDSSYEQYF.

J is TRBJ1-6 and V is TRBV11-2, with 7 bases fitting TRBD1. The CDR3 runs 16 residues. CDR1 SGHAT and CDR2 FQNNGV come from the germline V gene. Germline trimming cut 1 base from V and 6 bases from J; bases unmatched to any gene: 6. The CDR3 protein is CASSLATTGINSPLHF. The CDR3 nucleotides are TGTGCCAGCAGCTTAGCGACGACAGGGATTAATTCACCCCTCCACTTT.

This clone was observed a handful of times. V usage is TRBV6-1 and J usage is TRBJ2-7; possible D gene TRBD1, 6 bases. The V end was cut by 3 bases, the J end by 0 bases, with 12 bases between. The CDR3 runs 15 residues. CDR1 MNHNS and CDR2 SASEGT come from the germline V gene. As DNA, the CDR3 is TGTGCCAGCAGTGATAGGCAGGGGTTCTCCTACGAGCAGTACTTC. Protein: CASSDRQGFSYEQYF.

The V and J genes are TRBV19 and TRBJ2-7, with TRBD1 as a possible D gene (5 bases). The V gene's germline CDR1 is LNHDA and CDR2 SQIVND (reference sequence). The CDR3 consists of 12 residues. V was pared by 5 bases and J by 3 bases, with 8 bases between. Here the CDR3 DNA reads TGTGCCAGTAGTGTAACAGGCTACGAGCAGTACTTC. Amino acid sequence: CASSVTGYEQYF.